Listed below are T cell receptor beta chains from one sample, sequenced in a study of T cell responses to AZD1222 COVID-19 vaccine. Using immunoSEQ multiplex PCR, the repertoire was profiled, and TCRdb retains in-frame clones only, with some absent. The sample records 85,000 to 100,000 clones, approximately 88% being singletons. The starting material was peripheral blood, obtained 28 days after the second AZD1222 dose. Every receptor here comes from an adult who received the AZD1222 COVID-19 vaccine. Both conserved end residues are part of each CDR3.

TRBV4-1	TRBJ2-3	CASSQAGQGPDTQYF
TRBV27	TRBJ2-7	CASSPTWLTYEQYF
TRBV19	TRBJ2-6	CASRQLSGANVLTF
TRBV19	TRBJ2-1	CASSIGVGGGGDEQFF
TRBV10-3	TRBJ1-5	CAISDSRHSLQPQHF
TRBV6-5	TRBJ1-2	CASSYSGQGTYGYTF
TRBV2	TRBJ1-2	CASSGESNYGYTF
TRBV5-5	TRBJ2-1	CASSLVVGSSYNEQFF
TRBV19	TRBJ2-1	CASSILTSDEQFF
TRBV5-5	TRBJ2-3	CASSLLEADTQYF